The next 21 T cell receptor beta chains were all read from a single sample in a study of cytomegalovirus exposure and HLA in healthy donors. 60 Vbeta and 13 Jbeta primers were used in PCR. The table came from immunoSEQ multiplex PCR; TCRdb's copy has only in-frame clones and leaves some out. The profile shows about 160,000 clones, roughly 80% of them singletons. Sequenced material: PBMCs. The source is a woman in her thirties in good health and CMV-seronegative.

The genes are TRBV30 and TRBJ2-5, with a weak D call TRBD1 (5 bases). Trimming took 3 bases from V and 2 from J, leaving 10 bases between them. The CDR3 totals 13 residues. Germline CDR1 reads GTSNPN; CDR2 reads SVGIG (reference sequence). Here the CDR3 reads CAWSLDIQETQYF. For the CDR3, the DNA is TGTGCCTGGAGCCTGGACATTCAAGAGACCCAGTACTTC.

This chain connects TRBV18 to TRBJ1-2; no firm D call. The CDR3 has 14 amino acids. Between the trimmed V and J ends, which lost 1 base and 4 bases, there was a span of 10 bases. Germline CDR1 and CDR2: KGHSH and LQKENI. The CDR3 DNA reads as TGTGCCAGCTCACCACTTGCGGAAAGCTATGGCTACACCTTC. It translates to CASSPLAESYGYTF.

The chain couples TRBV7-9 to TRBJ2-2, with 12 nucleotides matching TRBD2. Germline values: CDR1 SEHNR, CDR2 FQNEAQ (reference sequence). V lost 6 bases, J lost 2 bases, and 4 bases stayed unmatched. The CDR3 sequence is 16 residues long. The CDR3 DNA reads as TGTGCCAGCAGTCAGACTAGCGGGAGTAACACCGGGGAGCTGTTTTTT. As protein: CASSQTSGSNTGELFF. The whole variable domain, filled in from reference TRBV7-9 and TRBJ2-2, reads DTGVSQNPRHKITKRGQNVTFRCDPISEHNRLYWYRQTLGQGPEFLTYFQNEAQLEKSRLLSDRFSAERPKGSFSTLEIQRTEQGDSAMYLCASSQTSGSNTGELFFGEGSRLTVL.

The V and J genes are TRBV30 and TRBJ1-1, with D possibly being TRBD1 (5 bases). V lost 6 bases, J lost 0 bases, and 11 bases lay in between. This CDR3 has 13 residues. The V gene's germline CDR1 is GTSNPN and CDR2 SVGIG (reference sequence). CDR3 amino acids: CACRQSMNTEAFF. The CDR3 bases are TGTGCCTGTAGACAGTCTATGAACACTGAAGCTTTCTTT.

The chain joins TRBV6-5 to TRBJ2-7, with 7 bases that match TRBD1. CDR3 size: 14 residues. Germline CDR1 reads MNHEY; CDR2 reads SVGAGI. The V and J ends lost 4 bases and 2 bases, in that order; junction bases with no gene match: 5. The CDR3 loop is CASSFIQGAYEQYF. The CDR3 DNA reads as TGTGCCAGCAGTTTCATCCAGGGGGCCTACGAGCAGTACTTC.

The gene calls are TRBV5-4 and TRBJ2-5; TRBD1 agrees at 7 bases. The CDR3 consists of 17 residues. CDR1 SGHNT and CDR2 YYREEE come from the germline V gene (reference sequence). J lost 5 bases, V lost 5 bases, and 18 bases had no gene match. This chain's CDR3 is CASSLRRRQGLLETQYF. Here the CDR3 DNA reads TGTGCCAGCAGTCTCCGTCGGAGACAGGGTTTGTTGGAGACCCAGTACTTC.

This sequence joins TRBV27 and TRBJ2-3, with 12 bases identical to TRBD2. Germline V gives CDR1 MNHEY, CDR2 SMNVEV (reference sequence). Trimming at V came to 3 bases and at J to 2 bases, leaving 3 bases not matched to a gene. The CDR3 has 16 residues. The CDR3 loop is CASSLRLAGVTDTQYF. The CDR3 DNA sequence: TGTGCCAGCAGTTTGAGACTAGCGGGGGTCACAGATACGCAGTATTTT.

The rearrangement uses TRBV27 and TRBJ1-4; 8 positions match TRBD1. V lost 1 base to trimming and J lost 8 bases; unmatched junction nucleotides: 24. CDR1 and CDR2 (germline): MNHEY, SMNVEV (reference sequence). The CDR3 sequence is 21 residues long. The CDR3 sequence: CASSLFPLPDRGRPGREKLFF. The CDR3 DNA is TGTGCCAGCAGTTTATTCCCTCTCCCCGACAGGGGACGCCCTGGGAGAGAAAAACTGTTTTTT.

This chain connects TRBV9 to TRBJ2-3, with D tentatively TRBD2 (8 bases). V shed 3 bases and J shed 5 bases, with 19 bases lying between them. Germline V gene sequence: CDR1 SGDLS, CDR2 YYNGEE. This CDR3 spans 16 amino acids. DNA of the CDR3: TGTGCCAGCAGCGGGCCGGGAGGGGGCCAGGGAGATACGCAGTATTTT. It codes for CASSGPGGGQGDTQYF.

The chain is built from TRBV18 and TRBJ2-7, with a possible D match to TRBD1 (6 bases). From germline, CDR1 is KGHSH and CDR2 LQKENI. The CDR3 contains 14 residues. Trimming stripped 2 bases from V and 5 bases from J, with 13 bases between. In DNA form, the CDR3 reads TGTGCCAGCTCACCAACAGGGACGGTCAACGAGCAGTACTTC. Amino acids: CASSPTGTVNEQYF.

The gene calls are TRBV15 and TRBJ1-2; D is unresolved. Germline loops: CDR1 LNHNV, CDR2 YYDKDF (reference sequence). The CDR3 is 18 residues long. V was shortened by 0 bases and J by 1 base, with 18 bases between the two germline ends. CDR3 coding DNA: TGTGCCACCAGCAGAGATTCCATTAGGCAGGTTGATAACTATGGCTACACCTTC. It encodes CATSRDSIRQVDNYGYTF.

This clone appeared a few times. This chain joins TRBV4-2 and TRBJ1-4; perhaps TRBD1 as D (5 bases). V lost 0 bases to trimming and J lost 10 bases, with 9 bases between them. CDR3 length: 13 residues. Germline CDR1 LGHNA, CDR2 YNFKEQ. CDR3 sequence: CASSQEPGGKLFF. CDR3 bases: TGTGCCAGCAGCCAAGAACCGGGGGGAAAACTGTTTTTT.

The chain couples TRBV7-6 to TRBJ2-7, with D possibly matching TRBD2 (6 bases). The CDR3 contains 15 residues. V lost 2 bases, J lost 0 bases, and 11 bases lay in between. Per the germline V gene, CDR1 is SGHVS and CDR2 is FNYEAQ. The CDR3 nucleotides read TGTGCCAGCAGCTTATCTTGGGGGGACTCCTACGAGCAGTACTTC. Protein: CASSLSWGDSYEQYF.

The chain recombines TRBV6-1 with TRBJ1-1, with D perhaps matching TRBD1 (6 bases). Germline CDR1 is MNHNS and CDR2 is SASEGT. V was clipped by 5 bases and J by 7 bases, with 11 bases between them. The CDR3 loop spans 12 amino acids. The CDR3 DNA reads TGTGCCAGCAGTCCCGGGACATATGAAGCTTTCTTT. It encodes CASSPGTYEAFF.

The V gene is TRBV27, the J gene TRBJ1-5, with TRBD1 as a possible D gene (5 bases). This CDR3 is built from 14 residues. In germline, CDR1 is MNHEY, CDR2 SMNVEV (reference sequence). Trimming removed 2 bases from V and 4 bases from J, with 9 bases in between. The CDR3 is CASSLGAENQPQHF. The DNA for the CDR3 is TGTGCCAGCAGTTTAGGGGCAGAAAATCAGCCCCAGCATTTT.

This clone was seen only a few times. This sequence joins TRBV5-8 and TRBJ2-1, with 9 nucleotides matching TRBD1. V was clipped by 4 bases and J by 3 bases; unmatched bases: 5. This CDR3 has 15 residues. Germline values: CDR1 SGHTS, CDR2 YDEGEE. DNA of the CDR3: TGTGCCAGCAGCGACGGGGACAGGGTCTACAATGAGCAGTTCTTC. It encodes CASSDGDRVYNEQFF.

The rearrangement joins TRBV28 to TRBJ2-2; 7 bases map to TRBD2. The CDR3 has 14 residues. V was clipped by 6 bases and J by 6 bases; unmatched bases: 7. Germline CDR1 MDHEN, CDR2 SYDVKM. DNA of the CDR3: TGTGCCAGCAGGTACTCGGGGGGATCCGGGGAGCTGTTTTTT. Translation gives CASRYSGGSGELFF.

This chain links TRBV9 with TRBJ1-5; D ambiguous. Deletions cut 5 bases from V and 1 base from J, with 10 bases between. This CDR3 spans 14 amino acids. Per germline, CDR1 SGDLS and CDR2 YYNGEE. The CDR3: CASSPGSSNQPQHF. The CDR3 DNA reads TGTGCCAGCAGTCCCGGGAGCAGCAATCAGCCCCAGCATTTT.

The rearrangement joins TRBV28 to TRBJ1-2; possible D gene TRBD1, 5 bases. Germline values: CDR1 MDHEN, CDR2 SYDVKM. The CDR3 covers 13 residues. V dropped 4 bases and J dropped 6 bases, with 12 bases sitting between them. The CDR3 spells CASSSGQVDGYTF. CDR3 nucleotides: TGTGCCAGCAGTTCCGGACAAGTCGATGGCTACACCTTC.

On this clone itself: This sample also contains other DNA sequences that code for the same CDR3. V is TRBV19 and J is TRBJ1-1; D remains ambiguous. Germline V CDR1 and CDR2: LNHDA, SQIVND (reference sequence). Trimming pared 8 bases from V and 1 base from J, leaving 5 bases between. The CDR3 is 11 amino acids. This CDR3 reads CASGGNTEAFF. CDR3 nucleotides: TGTGCCAGTGGAGGGAACACTGAAGCTTTCTTT.

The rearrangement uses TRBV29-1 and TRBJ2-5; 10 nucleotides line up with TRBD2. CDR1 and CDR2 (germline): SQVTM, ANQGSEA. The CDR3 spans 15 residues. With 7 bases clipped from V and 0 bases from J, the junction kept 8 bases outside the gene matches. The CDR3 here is CSGGGAGGHQETQYF. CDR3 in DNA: TGCAGCGGAGGAGGAGCGGGGGGGCACCAAGAGACCCAGTACTTC.